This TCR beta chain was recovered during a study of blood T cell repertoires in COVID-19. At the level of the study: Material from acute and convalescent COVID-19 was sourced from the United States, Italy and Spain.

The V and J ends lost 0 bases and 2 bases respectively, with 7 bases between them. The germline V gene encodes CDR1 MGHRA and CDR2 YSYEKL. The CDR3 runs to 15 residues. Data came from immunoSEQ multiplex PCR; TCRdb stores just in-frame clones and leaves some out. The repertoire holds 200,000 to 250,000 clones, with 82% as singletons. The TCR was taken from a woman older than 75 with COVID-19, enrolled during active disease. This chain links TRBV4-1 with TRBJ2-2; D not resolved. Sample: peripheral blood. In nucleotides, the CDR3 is TGCGCCAGCAGCCAAGACCCTAAAAACACCGGGGAGCTGTTTTTT. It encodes CASSQDPKNTGELFF.